This T cell receptor beta chain was identified in a study of identical twins listed by TCRdb under 2016. Background on the whole study: To test whether fetal clonotypes persist, the study used deep sequencing on TCR alpha and beta repertoires from monozygotic twins, unrelated adults of various ages, and cord blood. To rule out contamination, the twin experiments were replicated at different times with different library preparation protocols. The research as a whole found: Because the same donors could not be followed over many years, conclusions were based on cross-sectional statistical analysis. Compared with coincidental sharing between unrelated individuals, an excess of low generation-probability sequences was observed among out-of-frame TCR alpha sequences shared between twins. The excess sharing between twins in beta out-of-frame sequences was weaker because fewer shared sequences reduced the signal-to-noise ratio. Invariant T cells such as MAIT and iNKT could partly confound zero-insertion analyses, although diverse VJ usage argued against such confounding for most clonotypes. Abundant cord blood beta clonotypes had fewer insertions, young adult naive repertoires showed a similar but weaker trend, and memory repertoires showed no such trend. Recombination models systematically underestimated out-of-frame TCR alpha sharing in monozygotic twins but agreed with sharing between unrelated individuals.

Receptor libraries were prepared by 5' RACE. Sequenced on an Illumina HiSeq 2000. A universal primer binding site was introduced by template switching, and a unique molecular identifier was present in the final cDNA, enabling accurate counting of TCR cDNA molecules. Specific primers in the conserved constant-segment region were used to synthesize first-strand cDNA for TCR alpha and beta chains. Each cDNA library was double barcoded, with a SMART-Mk sample barcode plus Illumina barcodes, to control for contamination. TruSeq adapter sequences, together with Illumina sample barcodes, were added in two successive PCR steps. The TCR alpha and beta cDNA libraries were sequenced on the Illumina HiSeq platform using custom primers. Regarding the original processing steps: MiGEC processed the raw reads to extract unique molecular identifiers, while MiXCR was used to determine the CDR3 positions. Recombination models were inferred per individual with the repgenHMM and IGoR tools using an EM algorithm. Shared clonotype analysis was performed with the tcR package in R, normalizing sharing by the product of cloneset sizes. To study raw recombination without the effects of thymic and clonal selection, out-of-frame nonproductive sequences were analyzed. The public reads were reanalyzed by TCRdb: fastp trimming at Q25, MiXCR alignment, in-frame beta chains only. Identical CDR3 proteins give one entry, which carries the most common genes and DNA. These V and J calls are TCRdb output, not the study's own analysis. The table for this sample lists about 200,000 distinct CDR3 sequences; about 15% of them were counted only once. The ten largest clones capture 40% of the sample.

All donors were healthy Caucasians. The twin cohort consisted of three pairs of female monozygotic twins, all aged 18 to 29 years. Positive isolation kits from Invitrogen were used to isolate CD4+ and CD8+ T cell populations. This clonotype was detected only once. Its antigen is not yet known. The sample holds no much larger clone one base away, and base qualities are not on file. A single read constitutes weak evidence. These same records also appear under a second study, on T cells expressing NK-cell markers. Per the second study: In sorted CD3+CD56+NKG2C+, CD3+CD56+NKG2C- and CD3+CD56-NKG2C+ T-cell subsets from roughly 8 donors, TCR beta-chain repertoires were profiled. Seven of the eight sequenced donors were HCMV-seropositive and one was HCMV-seronegative. To restrict sorting to alphabetaTCR-expressing T cells, an anti-gammadeltaTCR antibody was added in several experiments. In over five donors, the dominant CD3+CD56+NKG2C+ clonotypes were among the top 10 CD8+ clonotypes and accounted for about 1.0-7.5% of CD8+ T cells. Those dominant clonotypes were again the most abundant among CD3+CD56-NKG2C+ cells in a few donors, at about 25-65%. Whether the expanded NKG2C-expressing T cell clones were specific for HCMV antigens remained unclear. Randomly selected healthy volunteers, three men and five women, were used as the eight sequenced donors. To determine HCMV serostatus, a commercial ELISA kit was used to detect HCMV-specific IgG in serum. MIGEC handled demultiplexing of the reads and grouping by UMI, while MiTCR was used to assemble and quantify clonotypes. Only TCR cDNA sequences supported by at least two reads were kept to exclude erroneous sequences. The tcR package was used for downstream repertoire analysis, with clonotypes matched between fractions based on CDR3 nucleotide sequence plus V segment. VDJmatch was used to annotate antigen specificity against VDJdb, with one amino acid substitution in CDR3 permitted.

This sequence originates from a woman younger than 30 in good health. The material sequenced was CD8+ T cells sorted from blood.

The DNA sequence follows: TGTGCCAGCAGCGTAGAGGGGCAGGACCCAGGCGGTGAGCAGTTCTTC. It translates as CASSVEGQDPGGEQFF. Recombination linked TRBV9 to TRBJ2-1; TRBD1 is possibly the D segment (5 matching bases). CDR3 length: 16 amino acids, cysteine to phenylalanine. The kept DNA is CDR3 alone, 48 bases in frame from the first base. Based on the germline V gene, the CDR1 and CDR2 sequences are SGDLS and YYNGEE. The junction carries 19 bases between V and J, which are trimmed by 0 bases and 9 bases respectively. With all but the CDR3 taken from the reference TRBV9 and TRBJ2-1 genes, the full variable domain is: DSGVTQTPKHLITATGQRVTLRCSPRSGDLSVYWYQQSLDQGLQFLIQYYNGEERAKGNILERFSAQQFPDLHSELNLSSLELGDSALYFCASSVEGQDPGGEQFFGPGTRLTVL.